The present T cell receptor beta chain was sequenced within a study of blood T cell repertoires in COVID-19. In the study overall: Italy, Spain and the United States were the sources of the convalescent and acute COVID-19 samples. In each case, the material was cDNA or gDNA derived from T cells, B-cell-depleted T cells, or PBMCs.

This clone has just a few counts. Authors' analysis steps: Estimation of nucleated cell counts relied on the amplification of reference gene primers. Only in-frame clones appear in the TCRdb table, and some are missing; sequencing was by immunoSEQ multiplex PCR. V and J calls and clone size are given by that table; D and trimming were obtained from the DNA. The repertoire has some 40,000 clones, approximately 80% of them found once; the top ten carry 15% to 20%. The CDR3 is 13 residues long. With 5 bases removed from V and 5 bases from J, the gap between germline ends came to 12 bases. Germline CDR1 MNHEY, CDR2 SMNVEV (reference sequence).

Material: peripheral blood. V and J are TRBV27 and TRBJ1-1; D gene uncertain. This clonotype originated in a man in his sixties or seventies with acute or convalescent COVID-19. CDR3 residues: CASSNQAGTEAFF. The CDR3 nucleotides are TGTGCCAGCAGTAACCAGGCGGGGACTGAAGCTTTCTTT.